This TCR beta chain comes out of a study of CD8 T cells in Susac syndrome. As regards this clonotype: Antigen unknown.

This CDR3 contains 19 residues. J was trimmed by 0 bases and V by 0 bases; bases with no gene match: 9. Per germline, CDR1 LGHDT and CDR2 YNNKEL (reference sequence). Broader study findings: As the study acknowledged, the number of individuals who were part of its TCR sequencing and HLA analysis was relatively small.

When the RNA was reverse transcribed, random hexamers were used with an input of roughly 0.45 to 1 ug. immunoSEQ multiplex PCR amplified TCR beta CDR3 across 54 Vbeta, 13 Jbeta. TCRdb re-analysed the immunoSEQ multiplex PCR reads in MiXCR, keeping a single row per CDR3 protein. The sample holds about 300,000 distinct CDR3 sequences, approximately 89% seen once. Sequencing of TCR beta was carried out in blood CD8+ and CD4+ T cells. Relapsing-remitting disease, either stable or active, was present in the treatment-naive patients who were the multiple sclerosis controls. The sequenced material came from CD8+ T cells from PBMCs. V and J are TRBV3-1 and TRBJ2-7; the match to TRBD2 covers 12 bases. The TCR originated in a human donor with multiple sclerosis. The CDR3 nucleotides read TGTGCCAGCAGCCAAGATCCAAGGACTAGCGGGATGAGCTCCTACGAGCAGTACTTC. Translation gives CASSQDPRTSGMSSYEQYF.